This passage covers 14 T cell receptor beta chains from one sample sequenced in a study of blood T cell repertoires in COVID-19 (dated by TCRdb to between 2020 and 2021). The method was the immunoSEQ multiplex PCR assay. The table was pulled from immuneACCESS by TCRdb, which kept in-frame rearrangements only. Such tables lose some clones; where checked, under half of the loss comes from unresolved V genes, and the rest has no known cause. This sample gives over 60,000 clones in total; 90% of them show up just once. Together, the top ten hold roughly 1.2% of the sample. The sequenced sample was peripheral blood. These receptors were taken from a man aged 55-75 years with acute or convalescent COVID-19.

The chain links TRBV5-6 to TRBJ1-3; D unresolved. Per germline, CDR1 SGHDT and CDR2 YYEEEE. V lost 1 base and J lost 3, with 14 bases in between. The CDR3 length is 16 residues. CDR3 loop: CASSLSEGYIGNTIYF. The DNA for the CDR3 is TGTGCCAGCAGCTTGTCGGAGGGATACATTGGAAACACCATATATTTT.

This chain connects TRBV5-4 to TRBJ2-1; D is unresolved. CDR1 is SGHNT and CDR2 is YYREEE in the germline V gene (reference sequence). This CDR3 has 13 amino acids. V lost 0 bases and J 8 bases, leaving 9 bases between the germline ends. CDR3 sequence (DNA): TGTGCCAGCAGCTTGGGTCCCAGCGATGAGCAGTTCTTC. This encodes CASSLGPSDEQFF.

In its sample, this clone was seen once. The gene calls are TRBV27 and TRBJ2-2; D possibly corresponds to TRBD1 (6 bases). CDR1 and CDR2 (germline): MNHEY, SMNVEV (reference sequence). The CDR3 length is 16 residues. Deletions cut 2 bases from V and 1 base from J, with 11 bases between. In nucleotides, the CDR3 is TGTGCCAGCAGTTTAGGTTCAGGGGTGAACACCGGGGAGCTGTTTTTT. This gives the protein CASSLGSGVNTGELFF.

J is TRBJ2-7 and V is TRBV7-9; TRBD1 matches at 8 bases. Germline CDR1 and CDR2: SEHNR and FQNEAQ (reference sequence). Trimming removed 5 bases from V and 3 bases from J; junction bases left unmatched: 15. This CDR3 has 17 residues. The CDR3 DNA reads as TGTGCCAGCAGCGCATTTAACAGGGGGGACCGGGACTACGAGCAGTACTTC. This sequence encodes CASSAFNRGDRDYEQYF.

V and J are TRBV30 and TRBJ2-2, with D unclear. Germline CDR1 and CDR2: GTSNPN and SVGIG (reference sequence). The ends were cut back, 1 base at V and 7 bases at J, with 4 bases in the middle. The CDR3 spans 11 residues. CDR3 coding DNA: TGTGCCTGGAGTGCGGGCGGGGAGCTGTTTTTT. Its protein product is CAWSAGGELFF. The whole variable domain, filled in from reference TRBV30 and TRBJ2-2, reads SQTIHQWPATLVQPVGSPLSLECTVEGTSNPNLYWYRQAAGRGLQLLFYSVGIGQISSEVPQNLSASRPQDRQFILSSKKLLLSDSGFYLCAWSAGGELFFGEGSRLTVL.

This chain uses TRBV12-1 with TRBJ1-2. TRBV12-1 is an annotated pseudogene. This CDR3 spans 12 amino acids. The DNA of the CDR3 is TGTGCCAGCAGCTTTATCGGGTCTGGCTACACCTTC. Translation: CASSFIGSGYTF.

The chain couples TRBV2 to TRBJ2-3, with 12 bases fitting TRBD2. In germline, CDR1 is SNHLY, CDR2 FYNNEI. The CDR3 covers 18 residues. V was pared by 4 bases and J by 2 bases, with 10 bases of the junction left unmatched. The CDR3 sequence is CASSVSSGGAPPTDTQYF. CDR3 DNA: TGTGCCAGCAGTGTCTCTAGCGGGGGGGCCCCCCCCACAGATACGCAGTATTTT.

This sequence joins TRBV10-1 and TRBJ1-5; D is unclear. This CDR3 has 10 residues. Trimming pared 9 bases from V and 6 bases from J, leaving 6 bases between. CDR1 and CDR2 (germline): WNHNN, SYGVQD (reference sequence). The DNA of the CDR3 is TGCGCCAGTATGCGTCAGCCCCAGCATTTT. It specifies CASMRQPQHF.

This chain connects TRBV6-5 to TRBJ1-1; D call uncertain. Deletions cut 2 bases from V and 6 bases from J, with 13 bases between. From germline, CDR1 is MNHEY and CDR2 SVGAGI. This CDR3 region has 14 residues. The CDR3 here is CASSYTSQRAEAFF. The DNA of the CDR3 is TGTGCCAGCAGTTACACCAGTCAGCGGGCTGAAGCTTTCTTT.

This clone has a single count. The rearrangement links TRBV4-1 to TRBJ2-7; 7 nucleotides agree with TRBD2. With 3 bases clipped from V and 1 base from J, the junction kept 6 bases outside the gene matches. The CDR3 runs 15 residues. From germline, CDR1 is MGHRA and CDR2 YSYEKL. The CDR3 DNA follows: TGCGCCAGCAGCCAGGGGGGGACCTCGTCCTACGAGCAGTACTTC. As protein: CASSQGGTSSYEQYF.

The J gene is TRBJ1-3, the V gene TRBV3-1 (or the pseudogene TRBV3-2), with 7 bases that match TRBD1. CDR1 is LGHDT and CDR2 is YNNKEL in the germline V gene (reference sequence). With 4 bases clipped from V and 6 bases from J, the junction kept 9 bases outside the gene matches. CDR3 length: 15 residues. CDR3 sequence (DNA): TGTGCCAGCAGCCTGGGCTCCAGGGGGGAAAACACCATATATTTT. This translates into CASSLGSRGENTIYF.

This clone was seen only once. This chain links TRBV6-5 with TRBJ1-3, with D hard to call. There are 15 residues in the CDR3. Per the germline V gene, CDR1 is MNHEY and CDR2 is SVGAGI. V lost 10 bases and J 1 base, leaving 17 bases between the germline ends. DNA for the CDR3: TGTGCCACCTCAGACGGTGCGAGGTCTGGAAACACCATATATTTT. Translation: CATSDGARSGNTIYF.

The rearrangement links TRBV6-6 to TRBJ2-1, with 12 positions matching TRBD2. With V trimmed by 6 bases and J by 7 bases, 7 bases remained unmatched. This CDR3 region has 15 residues. CDR1 is MNHNY and CDR2 is SVGAGI in the germline V gene (reference sequence). The CDR3 spells CASSTSGGPGNEQFF. For the CDR3, the DNA is TGTGCCAGCAGCACTAGCGGGGGGCCAGGGAATGAGCAGTTCTTC.

This clone appeared a single time. The chain combines TRBV5-1 with TRBJ2-1, with D possibly matching TRBD2 (5 bases). V lost 1 base and J lost 2, with 13 bases in between. This CDR3 has 16 residues. Germline-derived CDR1 and CDR2 are SGHRS and YFSETQ. In nucleotides, the CDR3 is TGCGCCAGCAGCTTGCTCGGAGGCATCGCCTACAATGAGCAGTTCTTC. As protein: CASSLLGGIAYNEQFF.